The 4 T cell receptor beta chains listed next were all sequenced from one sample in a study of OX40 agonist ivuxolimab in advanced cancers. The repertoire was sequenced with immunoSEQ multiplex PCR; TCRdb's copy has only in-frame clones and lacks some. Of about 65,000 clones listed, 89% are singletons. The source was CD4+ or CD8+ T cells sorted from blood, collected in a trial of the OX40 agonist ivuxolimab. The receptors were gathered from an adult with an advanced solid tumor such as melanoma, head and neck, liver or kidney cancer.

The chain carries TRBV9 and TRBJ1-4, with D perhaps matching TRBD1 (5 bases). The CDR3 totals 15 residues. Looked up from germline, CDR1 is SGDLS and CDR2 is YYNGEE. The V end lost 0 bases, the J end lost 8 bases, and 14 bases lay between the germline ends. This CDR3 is CASSVGPGEREKLFF. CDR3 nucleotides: TGTGCCAGCAGCGTAGGTCCGGGGGAGAGGGAAAAACTGTTTTTT. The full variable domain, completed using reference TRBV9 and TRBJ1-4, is DSGVTQTPKHLITATGQRVTLRCSPRSGDLSVYWYQQSLDQGLQFLIQYYNGEERAKGNILERFSAQQFPDLHSELNLSSLELGDSALYFCASSVGPGEREKLFFGSGTQLSVL.

The CDR3 sequence: CASSYQASNYGYTF. DNA for the CDR3: TGTGCCAGCAGTTACCAGGCCTCTAACTATGGCTACACCTTC. The gene calls are TRBV6-6 and TRBJ1-2; D gene uncertain. Trimming took off 2 bases at V and 0 bases at J, with 7 bases between the two ends. The CDR3 sequence is 14 residues long. Germline V CDR1 and CDR2: MNHNY, SVGAGI (reference sequence).

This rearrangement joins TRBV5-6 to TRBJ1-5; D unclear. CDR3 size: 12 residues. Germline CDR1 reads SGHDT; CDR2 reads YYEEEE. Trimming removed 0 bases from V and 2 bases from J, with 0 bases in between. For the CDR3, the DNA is TGTGCCAGCAGCTTGGGCAATCAGCCCCAGCATTTT. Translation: CASSLGNQPQHF.

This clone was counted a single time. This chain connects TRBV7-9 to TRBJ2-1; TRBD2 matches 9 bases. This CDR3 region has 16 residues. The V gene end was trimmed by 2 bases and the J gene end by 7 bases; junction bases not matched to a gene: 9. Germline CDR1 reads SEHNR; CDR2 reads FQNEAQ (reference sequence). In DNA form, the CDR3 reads TGTGCCAGCAGCTTACGCGGCGGGGGGGCCTTAAATGAGCAGTTCTTC. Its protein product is CASSLRGGGALNEQFF.